The source of this T cell receptor beta chain is a study of cytomegalovirus exposure and HLA in healthy donors. Notes on this clone: What it binds is not known.

In the PCR, 60 Vbeta and 13 Jbeta primers were used. TCRdb's table, derived via immunoSEQ multiplex PCR, lists solely in-frame clones and lacks some. Among over 55,000 clones listed, 75% to 85% were seen once. Study-wide findings and caveats: Among the most significant clusters, several appeared linked to common viral pathogens in a later analysis. In a later analysis, DRB1 alleles had the most associated TCRs; HLA-C alleles the fewest. Per a later analysis, 18,000 or so TCR beta sequences showed association with HLA alleles at 0.05 false discovery rate. Most subjects had HLA-A and HLA-B alleles reportedly predicted accurately by TCR beta sequences.

Sequenced sample: PBMCs. The sequence derives from a male donor in good health and CMV-seronegative.

CDR3 coding DNA: TGTGCCAGCAGCCCGACTAGCGGGGGGGCCGGGAATGAGCAGTTCTTC. Amino acids: CASSPTSGGAGNEQFF. The chain has TRBV4-2 and TRBJ2-1; 14 nucleotides line up with TRBD2. Losses at the gene ends were 4 bases for V and 7 bases for J; bases not matched to a gene: 6. Germline CDR1 LGHNA, CDR2 YNFKEQ. The CDR3 loop spans 16 amino acids.